Following are 13 T cell receptor beta chains from one sample sequenced in a study of regulatory and conventional T cells in RAG deficiency. The sorted conventional CD4+ T cells were CD25-low and CD127-high, with genomic DNA sequenced. The table came from immunoSEQ multiplex PCR; TCRdb's copy has only in-frame clones and leaves some out. The sample comprises 20,000 to 25,000 clones, around 95% of which are singletons, and 1% to 1.5% rests with the top ten. These data were also reused for a study on regulatory T cells. That work contributes: Amplification used 52 TRBV primers and 13 TRBJ primers.

The material sequenced was CD25- CD4+ T cells sorted from blood. The receptors shown here come from a human donor in good health.

The V call is TRBV7-2, the J call TRBJ1-6; D unclear. Germline CDR1 is SGHTA and CDR2 is FQGNSA. With 2 bases removed from V and 10 bases from J, the gap between germline ends came to 18 bases. CDR3 length: 16 residues. Here the CDR3 DNA reads TGTGCCAGCAGCTTACTTGAGATGTCGGGTTCGTCACCCCTCCACTTT. Translated, it gives CASSLLEMSGSSPLHF.

This clone was recorded only once. As DNA, the CDR3 is TGTGCCAGCAGTTACCGGCCCAGGGGGCGAACTGAAGCTTTCTTT. Translation gives CASSYRPRGRTEAFF. The chain links TRBV6-5 to TRBJ1-1, with 8 bases that match TRBD1. The ends lost 2 bases at V and 5 bases at J; junction bases unmatched: 7. Germline V gives CDR1 MNHEY, CDR2 SVGAGI. The CDR3 is 15 amino acids.

This sequence joins TRBV4-1 and TRBJ1-2; TRBD1 agrees at 7 bases. V lost 2 bases, J lost 2 bases, and 8 bases stayed unmatched. CDR1 is MGHRA, CDR2 YSYEKL, per germline. This CDR3 has 16 amino acids. The CDR3 DNA is TGCGCCAGCAGCCAACCCGACAGGGATTCGAACTATGGCTACACCTTC. Amino acids: CASSQPDRDSNYGYTF.

This sequence joins TRBV29-1 and TRBJ1-1; D is perhaps TRBD1 (6 bases). Germline CDR1 SQVTM, CDR2 ANQGSEA. The V end was cut by 5 bases, the J end by 7 bases, with 20 bases between. The CDR3 consists of 14 residues. The CDR3 here is CSVPRSHREGEAFF. The DNA for the CDR3 is TGCAGCGTTCCCCGCTCCCACAGGGAAGGTGAAGCTTTCTTT.

The CDR3 nucleotides read TGTGCCAGCAGTTCCCGGGACAGGGGTGTAGAGACCCAGTACTTC. This translates into CASSSRDRGVETQYF. J is TRBJ2-5 and V is TRBV27; 10 bases fit TRBD1. The CDR3 spans 15 residues. The trim removed 4 bases at V and 4 bases at J, leaving 6 bases unmatched. CDR1 MNHEY and CDR2 SMNVEV come from the germline V gene (reference sequence).

The chain carries TRBV5-1 and TRBJ2-5, with 8 nucleotides matching TRBD1. V shed 6 bases, J shed 0 bases, and the junction held 7 bases outside the gene matches. CDR1 is SGHRS, CDR2 YFSETQ, per germline. The CDR3 covers 15 residues. The CDR3 protein is CASKGHRGYQETQYF. CDR3 bases: TGCGCCAGCAAGGGCCACAGGGGGTACCAAGAGACCCAGTACTTC.

This clone was detected once. The chain joins TRBV28 to TRBJ1-4; D not certain. The CDR3 runs 12 residues. The V and J ends lost 8 bases and 3 bases respectively, with 7 bases between them. The germline V gene encodes CDR1 MDHEN and CDR2 SYDVKM. This CDR3 is CASRRANEKLFF. The CDR3 region has the DNA TGTGCCAGCCGCCGGGCTAATGAAAAACTGTTTTTT.

The chain is built from TRBV7-2 and TRBJ1-5; no clear D gene. The germline V and J ends were trimmed by 1 base and 1 base, with 11 bases remaining between them. The CDR3 has 16 residues. The V gene's germline CDR1 is SGHTA and CDR2 FQGNSA. The CDR3 DNA reads as TGTGCCAGCAGCTTAGGAACGGGAGGGAGCAATCAGCCCCAGCATTTT. As protein: CASSLGTGGSNQPQHF.

V and J are TRBV6-6 and TRBJ2-7; the D gene is possibly TRBD2 (6 bases). Germline lookup yields CDR1 MNHNY and CDR2 SVGAGI (reference sequence). Trimming stripped 2 bases from V and 0 bases from J, with 11 bases between. This CDR3 spans 15 amino acids. The CDR3 reads CASSYRPEGSYEQYF. Here the CDR3 DNA reads TGTGCCAGCAGTTACCGCCCGGAGGGCTCCTACGAGCAGTACTTC.

V and J are TRBV30 and TRBJ2-7; D uncertain. Germline CDR1 reads GTSNPN; CDR2 reads SVGIG (reference sequence). The CDR3 covers 19 residues. V lost 0 bases to trimming and J lost 0 bases, with 24 bases between them. CDR3: CAWSVSRGRAAAYSYEQYF. CDR3 coding DNA: TGTGCCTGGAGTGTTAGTAGAGGCAGAGCTGCCGCTTACTCCTACGAGCAGTACTTC.

A single count supports this clone. CDR3 protein: CASSQYCVNTEAFF. As DNA, the CDR3 is TGCGCCAGCAGTCAATACTGCGTGAACACTGAAGCTTTCTTT. V usage is TRBV23-1 and J usage is TRBJ1-1; no reliable D call. TRBV23-1 counts as an open reading frame of uncertain function. This CDR3 spans 14 amino acids. V lost 1 base and J lost 0, with 6 bases in between.

A single count supports this clone. The chain has TRBV2 and TRBJ1-1, with D uncertain. The CDR3 has 14 residues. Trimming shortened V by 2 bases and J by 1 base, and 8 bases separated the two germline ends. The germline CDR1 and CDR2 sequences are SNHLY and FYNNEI. The CDR3 here is CASSERTRNTEAFF. CDR3 nucleotides: TGTGCCAGCAGTGAAAGAACACGGAACACTGAAGCTTTCTTT.

J is TRBJ2-3 and V is TRBV28, with a weak D call TRBD2 (6 bases). The V gene lost 4 bases and the J gene lost 1 base, with 6 bases spanning the gap. The CDR3 extends over 13 amino acids. CDR1 is MDHEN and CDR2 is SYDVKM in the germline V gene. The CDR3 nucleotides are TGTGCCAGCAGTTCGGGGGGCACAGATACGCAGTATTTT. This encodes CASSSGGTDTQYF.